These 7 T cell receptor beta chains came from one sample sequenced in a study of T cell clonotyping in hematopoietic cell transplantation. The time point was: recipient sample about 28 days before transplant, after cytoreduction. TCRdb keeps only in-frame clones here, not all; method: immunoSEQ multiplex PCR. The table records 25,000 to 35,000 clones, about 70% of them present only once. The specimen was peripheral blood mononuclear cells, collected before stem cell transplant. These receptors were taken from a man aged 50 to 60 with myelodysplastic syndrome. Some clones in this sample may be carry-over from other donors' samples.

The J gene is TRBJ2-3, the V gene TRBV11-3; 9 bases map to TRBD2. Germline CDR1 is SGHNT and CDR2 is YENEEA. J lost 0 bases, V lost 3 bases, and 7 bases had no gene match. This CDR3 contains 17 residues. For the CDR3, the DNA is TGTGCCAGCAGCTTGGGGAAGCGGGAGGCAAGCACAGATACGCAGTATTTT. Translating it yields CASSLGKREASTDTQYF.

The chain carries TRBV27 and TRBJ2-1, with 10 bases fitting TRBD2. CDR1 is MNHEY, CDR2 SMNVEV, per germline (reference sequence). The CDR3 length is 15 residues. After removal of 5 bases from V and 6 bases from J, the junction contained 7 bases not matched to a gene. For the CDR3, the DNA is TGTGCCAGCAGTCCCAGCGGGAGGGCAGTCAATGAGCAGTTCTTC. It specifies CASSPSGRAVNEQFF.

This chain connects TRBV19 to TRBJ2-2, with D tentatively TRBD2 (5 bases). Trimming cost V 6 bases and J 6 bases, with 11 bases left between them. Germline CDR1 LNHDA, CDR2 SQIVND (reference sequence). CDR3 length: 13 residues. CDR3: CASSLDSAGELFF. DNA of the CDR3: TGTGCCAGTAGCCTGGACTCTGCCGGGGAGCTGTTTTTT.

The chain uses TRBV19 and TRBJ2-5, with D perhaps matching TRBD1 (6 bases). This CDR3 has 13 amino acids. In germline, CDR1 is LNHDA, CDR2 SQIVND (reference sequence). With 10 bases removed from V and 2 bases from J, the gap between germline ends came to 14 bases. CDR3 DNA sequence: TGTGCCACAGCCCCGGGACAACAAGAGACCCAGTACTTC. It encodes CATAPGQQETQYF.

The genes are TRBV6-1 and TRBJ1-1; D is perhaps TRBD1 (6 bases). The V end was cut by 7 bases, the J end by 0 bases, with 12 bases between. Germline assignment: CDR1 MNHNS and CDR2 SASEGT. This CDR3 is 14 amino acids long. CDR3 bases: TGTGCCAGCACGGGGGCGAGGATGAACACTGAAGCTTTCTTT. Amino acid sequence: CASTGARMNTEAFF.

The rearrangement joins TRBV19 to TRBJ1-2; 10 bases match TRBD1. This CDR3 has 15 amino acids. V gave up 3 bases and J gave up 8 bases; unmatched junction bases: 9. Germline V lookup: CDR1 LNHDA, CDR2 SQIVND (reference sequence). The CDR3 DNA reads TGTGCCAGTAGTATCGCCGGGACAGGGGTTTCGGGCTACACCTTC. Amino acid sequence: CASSIAGTGVSGYTF.

The CDR3 region is CASSHPGGEQYF. In DNA form, the CDR3 reads TGTGCCAGCAGCCATCCTGGGGGCGAGCAGTACTTC. The chain employs TRBV4-2 and TRBJ2-7; tentatively, D is TRBD1 or TRBD2 (5 bases each). Germline-derived CDR1 and CDR2 are LGHNA and YNFKEQ. The CDR3 is made up of 12 amino acids. Trimming removed 3 bases at V and 6 bases at J, with 9 bases between.